These 6 T cell receptor beta chains came from one sample sequenced in a study of early T cells in non-severe SARS-CoV-2 infection. TCRdb independently ran MiXCR on the 5' RACE reads; one entry per CDR3 protein. The sample lists tens of thousands of distinct CDR3 sequences; under 7.5% were seen once. Sequencing was performed on whole blood. These receptors were taken from an adult who was a healthcare worker with PCR-confirmed SARS-CoV-2 infection or an uninfected control (not recorded which).

This clonotype was detected ten times or more. CDR3 residues: CASKPRAGEQFF. The CDR3 DNA sequence: TGTGCCAGTAAACCCAGGGCGGGTGAGCAGTTCTTC. J is TRBJ2-1 and V is TRBV19; D is tentatively TRBD1 or TRBD2 (5 bases each). Germline CDR1 reads LNHDA; CDR2 reads SQIVND (reference sequence). V was trimmed by 7 bases and J by 9 bases, leaving 13 bases between them. The CDR3 has 12 residues.

This sequence joins TRBV5-6 and TRBJ2-1; possibly TRBD1 for D (6 bases). The CDR3 is 14 residues long. CDR1 and CDR2 from the germline V gene are SGHDT and YYEEEE. Deletions cut 0 bases from V and 4 bases from J, with 8 bases between. DNA of the CDR3: TGTGCCAGCAGCTTGGGGACAGCTTACAATGAGCAGTTCTTC. It is translated as CASSLGTAYNEQFF.

This clonotype was picked up many times. The chain has TRBV11-2 and TRBJ2-1; 8 bases fit TRBD2. The length of the CDR3 is 18 residues. CDR1 and CDR2 (germline): SGHAT, FQNNGV. J gave up 8 bases and V 5 bases, and 20 bases lay outside the gene matches. The CDR3 is CASSRTIFRREERDEQFF. The CDR3 bases are TGTGCCAGCAGCCGCACCATATTCCGGCGGGAGGAAAGGGATGAGCAGTTCTTC.

This clonotype was recorded at least ten times. V is TRBV6-4 and J is TRBJ2-3, with a tentative D call TRBD2 (7 bases). CDR3 size: 15 residues. Germline V lookup: CDR1 MRHNA, CDR2 SNTAGT. Deletions cut 4 bases from V and 4 bases from J, with 15 bases between. The CDR3 region has the DNA TGTGCCAGCAGTGTCTCGGGGGGCGCACCAGATACGCAGTATTTT. Translated, it gives CASSVSGGAPDTQYF.

The chain is built from TRBV18 and TRBJ2-5; 7 bases fit TRBD1. V was clipped by 3 bases and J by 4 bases; unmatched bases: 14. Germline V lookup: CDR1 KGHSH, CDR2 LQKENI. CDR3 size: 17 residues. The CDR3 DNA follows: TGTGCCAGCTCACCCAAGGACAGGTGGGAATTGAGAGAGACCCAGTACTTC. As protein: CASSPKDRWELRETQYF.

This clonotype was counted many times. The rearrangement uses TRBV11-2 and TRBJ2-1, with D possibly matching TRBD2 (6 bases). The CDR3 covers 16 residues. Trimming stripped 3 bases from V and 8 bases from J, with 20 bases between. Germline values: CDR1 SGHAT, CDR2 FQNNGV. This CDR3 is CASSFPTPVGGDEQFF. CDR3 nucleotide sequence: TGTGCCAGCAGCTTCCCAACCCCGGTCGGCGGGGATGAGCAGTTCTTC.